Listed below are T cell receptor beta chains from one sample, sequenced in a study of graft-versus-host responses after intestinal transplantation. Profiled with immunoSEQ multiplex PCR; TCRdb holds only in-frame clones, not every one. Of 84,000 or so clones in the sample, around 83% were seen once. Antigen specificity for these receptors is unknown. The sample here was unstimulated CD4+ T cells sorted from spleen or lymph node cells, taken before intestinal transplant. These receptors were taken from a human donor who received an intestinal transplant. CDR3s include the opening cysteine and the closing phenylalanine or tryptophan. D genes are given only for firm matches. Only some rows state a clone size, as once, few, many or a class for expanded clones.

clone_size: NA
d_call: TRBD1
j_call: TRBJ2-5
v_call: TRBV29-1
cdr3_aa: CSVIQGTGTQYF
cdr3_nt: TGCAGCGTAATTCAAGGGACAGGGACCCAGTACTTC

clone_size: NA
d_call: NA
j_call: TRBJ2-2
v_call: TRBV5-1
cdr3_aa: CASSFKGQNTGELFF
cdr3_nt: TGCGCCAGCAGCTTCAAGGGGCAAAACACCGGGGAGCTGTTTTTT

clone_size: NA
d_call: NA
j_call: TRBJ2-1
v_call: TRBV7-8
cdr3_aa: CASTAPRAGGNYNEQFF
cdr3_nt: TGTGCCAGCACCGCCCCGAGGGCTGGCGGGAATTACAATGAGCAGTTCTTC

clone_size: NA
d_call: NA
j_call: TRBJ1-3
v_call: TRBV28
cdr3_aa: CASIKQSSGNTIYF
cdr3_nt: TGTGCCAGCATCAAACAGAGCTCTGGAAACACCATATATTTT

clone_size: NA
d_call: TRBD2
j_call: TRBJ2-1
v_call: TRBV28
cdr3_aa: CASSYLGLASSYNEQFF
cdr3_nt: TGTGCCAGCAGTTATCTTGGACTAGCGAGCTCCTACAATGAGCAGTTCTTC

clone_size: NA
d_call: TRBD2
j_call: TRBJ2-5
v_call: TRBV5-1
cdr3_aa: CASSLVGGSSQETQYF
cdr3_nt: TGCGCCAGCAGCTTGGTCGGCGGGAGCTCCCAAGAGACCCAGTACTTC

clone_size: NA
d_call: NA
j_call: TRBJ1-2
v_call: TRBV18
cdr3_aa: CASSPGASSAGYGYTF
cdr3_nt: TGTGCCAGCTCACCAGGGGCTTCCAGCGCTGGCTATGGCTACACCTTC

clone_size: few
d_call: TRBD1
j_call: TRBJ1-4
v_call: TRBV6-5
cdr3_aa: CASSYGTGRNEKLFF
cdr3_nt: TGTGCCAGCAGTTATGGGACAGGGCGAAATGAAAAACTGTTTTTT

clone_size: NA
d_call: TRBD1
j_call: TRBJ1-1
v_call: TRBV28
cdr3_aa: CASSVGGPRANTEAFF
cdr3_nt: TGTGCCAGCAGCGTAGGGGGCCCGCGGGCGAACACTGAAGCTTTCTTT

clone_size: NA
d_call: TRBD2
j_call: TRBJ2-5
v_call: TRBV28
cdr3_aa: CASSYQTSGDQETQYF
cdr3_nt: TGTGCCAGCAGCTACCAGACTAGCGGGGACCAAGAGACCCAGTACTTC

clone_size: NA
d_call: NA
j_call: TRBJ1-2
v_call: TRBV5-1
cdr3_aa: CASSLEAGSLNGYTF
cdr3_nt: TGCGCCAGCAGCTTGGAGGCAGGGTCGTTGAATGGCTACACCTTC

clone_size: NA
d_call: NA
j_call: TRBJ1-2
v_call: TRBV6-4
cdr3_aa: CASSDSIRGNYGYTF
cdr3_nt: TGTGCCAGCAGTGATTCGATAAGAGGGAACTATGGCTACACCTTC

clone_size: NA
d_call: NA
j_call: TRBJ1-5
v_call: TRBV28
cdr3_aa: CASSPPAGRGQPQHF
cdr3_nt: TGTGCCAGCAGTCCCCCGGCAGGGAGGGGTCAGCCCCAGCATTTT

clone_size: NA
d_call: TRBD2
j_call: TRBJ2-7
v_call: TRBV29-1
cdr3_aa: CSVVGGLAHTYEQYF
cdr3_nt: TGCAGCGTTGTTGGGGGACTAGCTCATACCTACGAGCAGTACTTC

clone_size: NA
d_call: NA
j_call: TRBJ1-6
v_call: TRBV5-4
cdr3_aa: CASSLEFWGLYNSPLHF
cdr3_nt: TGTGCCAGCAGCTTGGAGTTTTGGGGCCTCTATAATTCACCCCTCCACTTT

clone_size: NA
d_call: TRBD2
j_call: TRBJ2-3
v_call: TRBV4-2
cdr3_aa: CASSRVAGGTDTQYF
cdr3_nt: TGTGCCAGCAGCAGGGTAGCGGGGGGCACAGATACGCAGTATTTT

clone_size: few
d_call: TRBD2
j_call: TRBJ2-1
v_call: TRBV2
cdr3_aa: CASRAPGLAGYNEQFF
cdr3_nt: TGTGCCAGCAGGGCCCCCGGACTAGCGGGTTACAATGAGCAGTTCTTC

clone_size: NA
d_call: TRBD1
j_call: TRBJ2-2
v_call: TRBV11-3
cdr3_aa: CASSSGQGSNTGELFF
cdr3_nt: TGTGCCAGCAGTTCGGGACAGGGTTCGAACACCGGGGAGCTGTTTTTT